The 10 T cell receptor beta chains given below trace back to one sample, sequenced in a study of shared clonotypes between healthy human individuals. Terminally differentiated effector memory CD45RA+ cells were excluded by CCR7 positive selection of CD45RO-negative cells. Here immunoSEQ multiplex PCR was the method, and the copy in TCRdb shows in-frame clones only, minus some. This sample yields around 2.1 million clones, of which approximately 94% are seen a single time; about 1.5% belongs to the top ten. Sequenced: naive CD8+ T cells from PBMCs. The receptors originated from a man aged 18 to 30 in good health. Some clones in this sample may be carry-over from other donors' samples.

The genes are TRBV7-9 and TRBJ2-7, with a tentative D call TRBD1 (7 bases). Trimming removed 5 bases from V and 7 bases from J, with 15 bases in between. The V gene's germline CDR1 is SEHNR and CDR2 FQNEAQ (reference sequence). The CDR3 spans 13 residues. Here the CDR3 DNA reads TGTGCCAGCAGCCAGGGGGGCGCGGTGGAGCAGTACTTC. Translating it yields CASSQGGAVEQYF.

The chain has TRBV11-2 and TRBJ2-7, with D perhaps matching TRBD2 (6 bases). The CDR3 runs 14 residues. Germline values: CDR1 SGHAT, CDR2 FQNNGV. The V end was cut by 5 bases, the J end by 6 bases, with 17 bases between. The DNA for the CDR3 is TGTGCCAGCAGCCTGGCGGGTCGGGGGATCGAGCAGTACTTC. Translated: CASSLAGRGIEQYF.

Concerning this clone: Different DNA sequences within this sample yield the same CDR3. The chain is built from TRBV11-2 and TRBJ2-7; 10 bases match TRBD1. V lost 5 bases and J lost 2; bases outside the gene matches: 6. Germline CDR1 SGHAT, CDR2 FQNNGV. There are 15 residues in the CDR3. The CDR3 loop reads CASSLGTGVPYEQYF. CDR3 in DNA: TGTGCCAGCAGCCTCGGGACAGGGGTGCCCTACGAGCAGTACTTC.

V and J are TRBV4-2 and TRBJ2-5; perhaps TRBD1 as D (5 bases). Germline assignment: CDR1 LGHNA and CDR2 YNFKEQ. CDR3 length equals 14 residues. Trimming cost V 0 bases and J 6 bases, with 11 bases left between them. CDR3 nucleotide sequence: TGTGCCAGCAGCCAAGATGGGGCCGGGCAGACCCAGTACTTC. Translating it yields CASSQDGAGQTQYF.

The V call is TRBV14, the J call TRBJ2-2, with 8 nucleotides matching TRBD2. CDR1 is SGHDN and CDR2 is FVKESK in the germline V gene. The junction had 9 bases not matched to a gene; V was cut back by 4 bases and J by 5 bases. The CDR3 length is 16 residues. The CDR3 coding sequence is TGTGCCAGCAGCCCCCTTGGCGGGAGGTATACCGGGGAGCTGTTTTTT. Amino acid sequence: CASSPLGGRYTGELFF. The complete variable domain, with remaining parts taken from reference TRBV14 and TRBJ2-2, reads EAGVTQFPSHSVIEKGQTVTLRCDPISGHDNLYWYRRVMGKEIKFLLHFVKESKQDESGMPNNRFLAERTGGTYSTLKVQPAELEDSGVYFCASSPLGGRYTGELFFGEGSRLTVL.

This rearrangement joins TRBV12-2 to TRBJ2-2; the tabulated D call, TRBD2, remains unverified against the DNA. TRBV12-2 counts as a pseudogene. The CDR3 is 15 residues long. CDR3 sequence (DNA): TGTGCAAGTCACGGCCGGGATTCGAACACCGGGGAGCTGTTTTTT. Residues: CASHGRDSNTGELFF.

J is TRBJ1-1 and V is TRBV9, with TRBD1 matching over 8 bases. V was pared by 4 bases and J by 6 bases, with 8 bases of the junction left unmatched. CDR1 is SGDLS, CDR2 YYNGEE, per germline. CDR3 length: 14 amino acids. The CDR3 loop is CASSPWDRSSEAFF. CDR3 coding DNA: TGTGCCAGCAGCCCCTGGGACAGGTCCTCTGAAGCTTTCTTT.

The rearrangement uses TRBV7-2 and TRBJ2-7, with TRBD2 matching over 13 bases. The CDR3 runs 18 residues. The V gene end was trimmed by 1 base and the J gene end by 7 bases; junction bases not matched to a gene: 13. From germline, CDR1 is SGHTA and CDR2 FQGNSA. CDR3 region: CASSLVGLAGVAGGEQYF. CDR3 sequence (DNA): TGTGCCAGCAGCTTAGTCGGACTAGCGGGAGTTGCCGGGGGTGAGCAGTACTTC.

This rearrangement joins TRBV27 to TRBJ2-7; 10 bases are a match to TRBD1. V shed 2 bases, J shed 3 bases, and the junction held 10 bases outside the gene matches. The CDR3 consists of 17 residues. From germline, CDR1 is MNHEY and CDR2 SMNVEV (reference sequence). CDR3 coding DNA: TGTGCCAGCAGTTTACTGCCCGGACAGGGGGACCACTACGAGCAGTACTTC. Its protein is CASSLLPGQGDHYEQYF.

This chain joins TRBV2 and TRBJ1-5; D may be TRBD1 (5 bases). This CDR3 comprises 13 residues. Trimming cost V 2 bases and J 7 bases, with 9 bases left between them. Per germline, CDR1 SNHLY and CDR2 FYNNEI. The CDR3 DNA is TGTGCCAGCAGTGAATGGACAAGGCAGCCCCAGCATTTT. This encodes CASSEWTRQPQHF. Based on the CDR3 plus reference TRBV2 and TRBJ1-5, the full variable domain is EPEVTQTPSHQVTQMGQEVILRCVPISNHLYFYWYRQILGQKVEFLVSFYNNEISEKSEIFDDQFSVERPDGSNFTLKIRSTKLEDSAMYFCASSEWTRQPQHFGDGTRLSIL.